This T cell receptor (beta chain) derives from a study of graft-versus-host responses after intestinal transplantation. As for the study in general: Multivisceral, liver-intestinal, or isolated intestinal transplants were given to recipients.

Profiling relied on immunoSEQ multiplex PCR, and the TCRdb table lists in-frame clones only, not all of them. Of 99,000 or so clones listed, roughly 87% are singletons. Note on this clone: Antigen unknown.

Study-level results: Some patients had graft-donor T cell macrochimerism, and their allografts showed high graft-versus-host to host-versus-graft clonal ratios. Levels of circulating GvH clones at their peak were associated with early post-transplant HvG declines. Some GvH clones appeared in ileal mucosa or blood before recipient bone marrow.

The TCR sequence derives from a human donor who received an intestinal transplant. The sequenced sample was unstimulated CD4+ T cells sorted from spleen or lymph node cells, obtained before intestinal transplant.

The CDR3 DNA follows: TGTGCCAGCAGCCCGGAAATTACCTCCTACGAGCAGTACTTC. Translated, it gives CASSPEITSYEQYF. V usage is TRBV11-2 and J usage is TRBJ2-7; D uncertain. The V and J ends lost 5 bases and 0 bases respectively, with 11 bases between them. The CDR3 has 14 amino acids. The germline CDR1 and CDR2 sequences are SGHAT and FQNNGV.